This T cell receptor (beta chain) appears in the sequencing data of a study of control samples from healthy donors and cancer patients. Measured with immunoSEQ multiplex PCR; TCRdb has only the in-frame clones, and not every one. Of approximately 88,000 clones in the sample, roughly 92% are singletons; the top ten hold 0.85% to 1%. Trimming cost V 4 bases and J 2 bases, with 9 bases left between them. Germline V lookup: CDR1 KGHSH, CDR2 LQKENI. CDR3 length: 14 residues. The sample taken for sequencing was blood. This rearrangement joins TRBV18 to TRBJ1-3; tentative D call: TRBD1 (5 bases). The source is a woman aged 25 to 39 in good health. The CDR3: CASSLTRAGNTIYF. The CDR3 DNA is TGTGCCAGCTCACTGACCAGGGCTGGAAACACCATATATTTT.